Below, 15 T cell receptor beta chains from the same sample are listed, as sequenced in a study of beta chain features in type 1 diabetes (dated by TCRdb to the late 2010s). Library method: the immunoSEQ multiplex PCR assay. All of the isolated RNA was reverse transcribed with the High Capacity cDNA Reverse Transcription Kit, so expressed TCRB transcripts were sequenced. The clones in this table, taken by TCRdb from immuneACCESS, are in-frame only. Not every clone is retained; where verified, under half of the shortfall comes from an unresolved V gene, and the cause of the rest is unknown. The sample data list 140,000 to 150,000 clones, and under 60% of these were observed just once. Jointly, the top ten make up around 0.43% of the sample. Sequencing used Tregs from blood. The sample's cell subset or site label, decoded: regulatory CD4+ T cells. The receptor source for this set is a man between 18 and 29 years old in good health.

CDR3 sequence reads: CASSPTLLSHNQETQYF. Written as DNA, the CDR3 is TGTGCCAGCAGCCCCACCCTTTTGTCACACAACCAAGAGACCCAGTACTTC. This chain joins TRBV7-9 and TRBJ2-5; D gene ambiguous. The CDR3 length is 17 residues. The V and J ends lost 5 bases and 0 bases respectively, with 19 bases between them. From germline, CDR1 is SEHNR and CDR2 FQNEAQ (reference sequence).

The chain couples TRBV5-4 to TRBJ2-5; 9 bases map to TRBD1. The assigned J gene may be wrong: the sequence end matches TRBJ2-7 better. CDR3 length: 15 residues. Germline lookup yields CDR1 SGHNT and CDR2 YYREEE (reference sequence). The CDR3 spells CASSPGTGNFYEQYF. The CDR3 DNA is TGTGCCAGCAGCCCCGGGACAGGGAACTTCTACGAGCAGTACTTC.

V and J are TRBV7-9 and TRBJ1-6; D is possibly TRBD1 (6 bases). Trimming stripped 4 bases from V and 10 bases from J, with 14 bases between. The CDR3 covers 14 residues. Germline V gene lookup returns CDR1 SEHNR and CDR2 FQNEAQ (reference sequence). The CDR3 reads CASSSAGQISPLHF. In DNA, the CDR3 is TGTGCCAGCAGCTCCGCCGGACAGATATCACCCCTCCACTTT.

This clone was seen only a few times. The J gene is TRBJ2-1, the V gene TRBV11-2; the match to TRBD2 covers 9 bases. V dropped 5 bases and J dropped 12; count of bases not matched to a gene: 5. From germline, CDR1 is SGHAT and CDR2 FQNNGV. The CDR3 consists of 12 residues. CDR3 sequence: CASSIGLASQFF. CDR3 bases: TGTGCCAGCAGCATCGGACTAGCGTCGCAGTTCTTC.

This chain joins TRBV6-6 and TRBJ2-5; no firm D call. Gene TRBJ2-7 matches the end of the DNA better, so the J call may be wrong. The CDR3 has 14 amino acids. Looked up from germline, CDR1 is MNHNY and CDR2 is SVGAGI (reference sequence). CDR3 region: CASSYFAANYEQYF. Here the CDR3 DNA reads TGTGCCAGCAGTTATTTCGCGGCGAACTACGAGCAGTACTTC.

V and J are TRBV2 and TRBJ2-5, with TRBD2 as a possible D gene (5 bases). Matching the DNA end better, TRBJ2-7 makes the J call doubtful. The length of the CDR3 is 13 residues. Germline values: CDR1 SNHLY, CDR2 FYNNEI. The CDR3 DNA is TGTGCCAGCAAGAGGGAAGGGTCCTACGAGCAGTACTTC. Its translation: CASKREGSYEQYF.

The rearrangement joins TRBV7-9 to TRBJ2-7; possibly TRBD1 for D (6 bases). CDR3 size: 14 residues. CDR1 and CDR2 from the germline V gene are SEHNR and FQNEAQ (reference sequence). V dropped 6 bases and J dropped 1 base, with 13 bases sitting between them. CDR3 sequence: CASSKSGDSYEQYF. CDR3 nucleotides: TGTGCCAGCAGTAAATCAGGGGATTCCTACGAGCAGTACTTC.

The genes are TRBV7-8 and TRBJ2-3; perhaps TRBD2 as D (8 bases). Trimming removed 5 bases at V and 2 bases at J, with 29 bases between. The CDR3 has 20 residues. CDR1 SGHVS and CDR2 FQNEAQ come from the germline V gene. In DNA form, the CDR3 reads TGTGCCAGCAGCGCAGGGGGACGGGCGGGGGGCCCAACGAACACAGATACGCAGTATTTT. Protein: CASSAGGRAGGPTNTDTQYF.

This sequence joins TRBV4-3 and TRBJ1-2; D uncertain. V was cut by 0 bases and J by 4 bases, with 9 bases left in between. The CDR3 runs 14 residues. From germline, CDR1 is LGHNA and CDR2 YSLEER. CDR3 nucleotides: TGCGCCAGCAGCCAAGAGCCGGGGAGCTATGGCTACACCTTC. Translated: CASSQEPGSYGYTF.

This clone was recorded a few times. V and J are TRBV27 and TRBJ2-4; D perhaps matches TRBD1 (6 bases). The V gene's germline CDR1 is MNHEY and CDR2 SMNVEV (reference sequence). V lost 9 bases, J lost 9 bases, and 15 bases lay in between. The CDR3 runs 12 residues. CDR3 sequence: CARGDKLGIQYF. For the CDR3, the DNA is TGTGCCAGGGGGGACAAATTGGGCATTCAGTACTTC.

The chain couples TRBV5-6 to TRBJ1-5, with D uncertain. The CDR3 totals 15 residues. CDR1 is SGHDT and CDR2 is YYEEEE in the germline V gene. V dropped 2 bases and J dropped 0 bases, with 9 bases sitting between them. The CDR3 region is CASSLTGSSNQPQHF. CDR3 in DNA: TGTGCCAGCAGCTTAACGGGTTCTAGCAATCAGCCCCAGCATTTT. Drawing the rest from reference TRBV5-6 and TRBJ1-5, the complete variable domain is DAGVTQSPTHLIKTRGQQVTLRCSPKSGHDTVSWYQQALGQGPQFIFQYYEEEERQRGNFPDRFSGHQFPNYSSELNVNALLLGDSALYLCASSLTGSSNQPQHFGDGTRLSIL.

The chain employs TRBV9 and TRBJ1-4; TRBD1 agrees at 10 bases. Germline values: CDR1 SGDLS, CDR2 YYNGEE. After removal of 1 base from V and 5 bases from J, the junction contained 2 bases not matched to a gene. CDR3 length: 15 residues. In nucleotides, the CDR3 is TGTGCCAGCAGCGTACGGGACAGGGGAAATGAAAAACTGTTTTTT. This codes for CASSVRDRGNEKLFF.

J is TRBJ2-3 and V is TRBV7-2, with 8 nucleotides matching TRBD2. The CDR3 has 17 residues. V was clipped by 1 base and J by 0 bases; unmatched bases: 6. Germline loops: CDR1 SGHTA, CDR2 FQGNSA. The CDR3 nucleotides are TGTGCCAGCAGCTTAGTGGGCGGGGGGCAAAGCACAGATACGCAGTATTTT. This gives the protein CASSLVGGGQSTDTQYF.

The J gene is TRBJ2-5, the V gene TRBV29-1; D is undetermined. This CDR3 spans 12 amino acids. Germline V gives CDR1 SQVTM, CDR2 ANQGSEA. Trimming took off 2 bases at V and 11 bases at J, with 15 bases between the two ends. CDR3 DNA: TGCAGCGTTGAATGGGTTAGGAGACGACAGTACTTC. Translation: CSVEWVRRRQYF.

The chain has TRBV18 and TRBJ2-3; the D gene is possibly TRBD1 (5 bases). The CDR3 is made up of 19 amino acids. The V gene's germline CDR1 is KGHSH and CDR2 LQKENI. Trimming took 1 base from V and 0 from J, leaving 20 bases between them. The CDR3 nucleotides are TGTGCCAGCTCACCACGTAGGAGTGAAGGACACCTAAGCACAGATACGCAGTATTTT. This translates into CASSPRRSEGHLSTDTQYF.